This T cell receptor (beta chain) was recorded in a study of shared clonotypes between healthy human individuals (dated by TCRdb to 2018 to 2021). About the study as a whole: The cohort comprised a couple of women and a few men aged 18 to 49 years. For each donor, CD4 naive and CD4 memory were each run on three plates, CD8 naive on two plates, and CD8 memory on one plate. To estimate repertoire size and how much clonotype sharing occurs between individuals, the study deeply sequenced the blood TCR repertoires of roughly 5 healthy adults. To increase sequencing depth and limit assay-specific biases, TCR repertoire library preparation and sequencing were carried out by different laboratories using diverse techniques. Per donor, leukapheresis produced somewhere between about 0.94 and 9.5 billion PBMCs. Here is what the overall study found, with its caveats: Compared with non-shared clonotypes, the clonotypes found in all four sorted-subset donors had higher generation probabilities. Sharing across four donors was observed for about 5% of naive CD4, under 4% of naive CD8, over 2% of memory CD4, and approximately 0.41% of memory CD8 clonotypes. Incomplete sequencing was indicated by rarefaction of sorted-subset datasets, despite the large sequencing depth. The genetic and exposure-history diversity represented was limited by the small number of donors. Sampling was restricted to blood, and TCR repertoires in tissues likely differ from the TCR repertoires found in blood. Naive subsets generally had larger estimated clonotype richness than memory subsets. Pairwise subsampling indicated that sequencing depth was expected to affect the degree of clonotype sharing among donors.

About this clone: Its antigen target is currently unknown. There are no base qualities to consult, and no much larger clone falls within one base.

The CDR3 runs 15 residues from the cysteine to the phenylalanine. Just the 45-base CDR3 DNA is kept, in frame starting at base 1. CDR1 and CDR2 are drawn from the germline V gene: SGHNT, YENEEA. Compared with germline, V lacks 5 bases and J lacks 3 bases; bases without a gene match: 7. For the CD8 naive samples, CD45RO-negative cells were positively selected for CCR7, yielding a CD45RA+CCR7+ population from which TemRA cells were excluded. The donors were healthy, HIV-negative adults with no recently reported acute infections or vaccinations. All donors were Caucasian adults living in Nashville, Tennessee, USA. Blood was collected by leukapheresis, and PBMCs were isolated by Ficoll-Histopaque density gradient centrifugation and then cryopreserved in liquid nitrogen vapor phase. Analytical flow cytometry was used to check the purity and quantity of each magnetically sorted T cell population. From each sorted fraction, genomic DNA was isolated and quantified by UV absorbance on a Nanodrop 2000c.

TCR CDR3 regions were amplified from genomic DNA by multiplex PCR using the deep immunoSEQ assay. Genomic DNA extracted from each cell subset was distributed evenly over all wells of several immunoSEQ 96-well plates, and each plate served as one replicate. Each replicate PCR for sorted subsets received around 200 ng genomic DNA, equal to roughly 29,000 T cell genomes. The purified libraries were quantified using a Qubit 3.0 fluorometer, sized with a Bioanalyzer 2100, and then quantified again using the KAPA Library Quantification kit. Every immunoSEQ 96-well plate was sequenced on a dedicated single-read 150-cycle Illumina NextSeq 550 flow cell. From the authors' description of their analysis: The immunoSEQ output contained only junctional sequences without quality scores, so filtering could not match that applied to full-length reads. Sequences were annotated with PyIR, a Python wrapper for IgBLAST v1.9, and V/J genes and CDR3 were assigned using IMGT germline references. Reads were removed for weak V/J assignments (E-value above 1e-6), missing CDR3, stop codons, out-of-frame junctions, or ambiguous translated residues. V3J clonotypes were defined as sequences sharing an identical inferred V gene, J gene, and CDR3 amino acid sequence. Percentage overlap between repertoires was calculated by dividing the number of shared unique clonotypes by the size of the smaller repertoire. Three approaches were used to assess repertoire richness: RTK rarefaction, the Chao1 estimator, and Recon v2.1 estimates of unobserved clonotypes. For all TCRbeta clonotypes obtained by the gDNA method from a few donors, generation probabilities were computed with OLGA. TCRdb mirrors the immuneACCESS table, restricted to in-frame sequences. Some clones are absent from its copies; in checked studies, under half trace to an unresolved V gene, and the reason for the others is unknown. D and trimming were read from the DNA, whereas the V and J calls and clone size are those reported in that table. The sample records around 580,000 clones, 98% of which are singletons. Less than 0.35% of the sample lies in the top ten.

The receptor was derived from a young man in good health. Rearrangement joined TRBV11-3 to TRBJ1-3; 7 nucleotides in the junction match TRBD1. Sequenced sample: naive CD8+ T cells sorted from blood. The cell subset or site label corresponds to: CD45RA+CCR7+. The nucleotide sequence is given as TGTGCCAGCAGCCCAGGGGGGGACAGTGGAAACACCATATATTTT. Protein translation: CASSPGGDSGNTIYF.